This T cell receptor (beta chain) came from a study of shared clonotypes between healthy human individuals. Findings and limits, study-wide: Only blood samples were collected, and tissue repertoires likely differ.

Only CD45RO-negative cells positively selected for CCR7 counted as naive CD8 cells, so terminally differentiated effector memory CD45RA+ cells were excluded. As regards this clone: Its specificity is unknown.

Libraries were prepared by immunoSEQ multiplex PCR; TCRdb keeps only in-frame clonotypes and omits some of them. The sample records some 2,100,000 clones, about 92% being singletons. The source of this sequence is a man aged 18 to 29 in good health. Some clones in this sample may be carry-over from other donors' samples. Sequencing was performed on naive CD8+ T cells from PBMCs.

The CDR3 loop reads CASGVRPPPYEQYF. CDR3 coding DNA: TGTGCCAGCGGGGTCCGGCCACCCCCCTACGAGCAGTACTTC. This sequence joins TRBV28 and TRBJ2-7; no clear D. The V gene's germline CDR1 is MDHEN and CDR2 SYDVKM. Trimming removed 8 bases at V and 2 bases at J, with 16 bases between. This CDR3 comprises 14 residues.